A selection of T cell receptor beta chains follows, all from one sample in a study of beta chain features in type 1 diabetes. This table comes from immunoSEQ multiplex PCR, and its TCRdb copy is limited to in-frame clones, with some not included. The sample includes 350,000 to 450,000 clones, approximately 15% seen only once; the top ten take 0.035% to 0.045%. The sample was naive CD4+ T cells from blood. The receptors derive from a man aged 25 to 40 in good health. The CDR3 runs from the conserved cysteine through the conserved F or W. A D gene is named only where the DNA matches it firmly. Not every row has a clone size; where given, it reads once, few, many or a size class.

D gene: TRBD1
V gene: TRBV7-6
J gene: TRBJ1-1
clone size: .
CDR3 protein: CASSPRGDRDLRGTEAFF
CDR3 DNA: TGTGCCAGCAGCCCCCGCGGGGACAGGGACCTTCGTGGCACTGAAGCTTTCTTT

D gene: .
V gene: TRBV6-6
J gene: TRBJ1-2
clone size: few
CDR3 protein: CASKDTSGYTF
CDR3 DNA: TGTGCCAGCAAGGACACCTCCGGCTACACCTTC

D gene: TRBD1
V gene: TRBV29-1
J gene: TRBJ1-2
clone size: few
CDR3 protein: CSVISLGQVHMTF
CDR3 DNA: TGCAGCGTTATAAGCCTGGGACAGGTGCATATGACCTTC

D gene: .
V gene: TRBV7-2
J gene: TRBJ2-7
clone size: .
CDR3 protein: CASSRDRDEGYEQYF
CDR3 DNA: TGTGCCAGCAGCCGAGACCGGGACGAAGGCTACGAGCAGTACTTC

D gene: .
V gene: TRBV27
J gene: TRBJ2-1
clone size: .
CDR3 protein: CASSLGQVYNEQFF
CDR3 DNA: TGTGCCAGCAGTTTAGGGCAGGTCTACAATGAGCAGTTCTTC

D gene: TRBD2
V gene: TRBV29-1
J gene: TRBJ2-2
clone size: few
CDR3 protein: CSVRLAGVTGELFF
CDR3 DNA: TGCAGCGTCAGACTAGCGGGAGTTACCGGGGAGCTGTTTTTT

D gene: .
V gene: TRBV7-2
J gene: TRBJ2-7
clone size: few
CDR3 protein: CASSYDLSYEQYF
CDR3 DNA: TGTGCCAGCAGCTACGATCTTAGCTACGAGCAGTACTTC

D gene: .
V gene: TRBV7-9
J gene: TRBJ1-5
clone size: .
CDR3 protein: CASSLGKGPPGAQHF
CDR3 DNA: TGTGCCAGCAGCTTAGGAAAAGGTCCCCCGGGGGCCCAGCATTTT

D gene: TRBD1
V gene: TRBV9
J gene: TRBJ1-1
clone size: .
CDR3 protein: CASSGSPQGDWPFF
CDR3 DNA: TGTGCCAGCAGCGGTAGTCCACAGGGGGATTGGCCTTTCTTT

D gene: TRBD1
V gene: TRBV5-1
J gene: TRBJ2-3
clone size: .
CDR3 protein: CASSFTGAPRDTQYF
CDR3 DNA: TGCGCCAGCAGCTTTACAGGGGCGCCCAGAGATACGCAGTATTTT

D gene: .
V gene: TRBV13
J gene: TRBJ2-6
clone size: .
CDR3 protein: CASSLTGANVLTF
CDR3 DNA: TGTGCCAGCAGCTTAACCGGGGCCAACGTCCTGACTTTC

D gene: TRBD2
V gene: TRBV29-1
J gene: TRBJ2-1
clone size: .
CDR3 protein: CSVGGGSLSYNEQFF
CDR3 DNA: TGCAGCGTTGGGGGCGGGAGTCTCTCCTACAATGAGCAGTTCTTC

D gene: .
V gene: TRBV5-6
J gene: TRBJ2-4
clone size: .
CDR3 protein: CASSLKGGIILENIQYF
CDR3 DNA: TGTGCCAGCAGCTTGAAGGGGGGCATTATACTGGAAAACATTCAGTACTTC

D gene: .
V gene: TRBV7-6
J gene: TRBJ2-5
clone size: few
CDR3 protein: CASSLGPPPGTQYF
CDR3 DNA: TGTGCCAGCAGCTTGGGACCCCCCCCTGGGACCCAGTACTTC

D gene: .
V gene: TRBV18
J gene: TRBJ1-1
clone size: .
CDR3 protein: CASSLYGPNTEAFF
CDR3 DNA: TGTGCCAGCTCACTCTACGGGCCGAACACTGAAGCTTTCTTT

D gene: TRBD2
V gene: TRBV29-1
J gene: TRBJ2-3
clone size: .
CDR3 protein: CSVPFAGVTDTQYF
CDR3 DNA: TGCAGCGTTCCCTTCGCGGGAGTAACAGATACGCAGTATTTT

D gene: .
V gene: TRBV12-5
J gene: TRBJ2-7
clone size: few
CDR3 protein: CASGEQFEQYF
CDR3 DNA: TGTGCTAGTGGGGAACAGTTCGAGCAGTACTTC